This T cell receptor (beta chain) was profiled in a study of OX40 agonist ivuxolimab in advanced cancers. Study background: Among those enrolled, mean age was about 60 years (range about 23 to 85) and over 70% were male.

Germline CDR1 SQVTM, CDR2 ANQGSEA. The CDR3 length is 14 residues. Points on this clone: Its antigen is as yet unknown. This specimen includes other DNA sequences encoding the same CDR3.

The method was immunoSEQ multiplex PCR; TCRdb's version includes in-frame clones alone and lacks a portion of them. The table lists 73,000 or so clones, more than 85% of them singletons, with approximately 9.3% in the top ten. Findings and limits, study-wide: Patients who responded partially at 0.1-3.0 mg/kg showed clonal expansion ranking among the lowest.

V is TRBV29-1 and J is TRBJ1-2; 8 bases line up with TRBD1. This TCR was recovered from an adult with an advanced solid tumor such as melanoma, head and neck, liver or kidney cancer. The starting material was CD4+ or CD8+ T cells sorted from blood, obtained in a trial of the OX40 agonist ivuxolimab. CDR3 sequence (DNA): TGCAGTGGCTTAAACGCAGGGGGCTTGGGGGGCTACACCTTC. This gives the protein CSGLNAGGLGGYTF. The whole variable domain, remainder taken from reference TRBV29-1 and TRBJ1-2, is SAVISQKPSRDICQRGTSLTIQCQVDSQVTMMFWYRQQPGQSLTLIATANQGSEATYESGFVIDKFPISRPNLTFSTLTVSNMSPEDSSIYLCSGLNAGGLGGYTFGSGTRLTVV.